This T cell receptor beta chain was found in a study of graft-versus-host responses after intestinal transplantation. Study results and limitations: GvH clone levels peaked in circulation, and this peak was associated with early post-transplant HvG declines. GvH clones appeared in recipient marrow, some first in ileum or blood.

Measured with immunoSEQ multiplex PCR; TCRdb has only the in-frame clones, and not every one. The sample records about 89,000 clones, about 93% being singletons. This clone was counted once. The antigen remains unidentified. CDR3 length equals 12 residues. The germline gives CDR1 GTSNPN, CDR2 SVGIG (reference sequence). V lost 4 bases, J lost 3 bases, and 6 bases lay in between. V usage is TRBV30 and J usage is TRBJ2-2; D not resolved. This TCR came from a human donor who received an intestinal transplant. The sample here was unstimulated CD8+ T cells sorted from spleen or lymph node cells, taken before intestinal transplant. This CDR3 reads CAWNLYTGELFF. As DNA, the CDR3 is TGTGCCTGGAATCTATACACCGGGGAGCTGTTTTTT.